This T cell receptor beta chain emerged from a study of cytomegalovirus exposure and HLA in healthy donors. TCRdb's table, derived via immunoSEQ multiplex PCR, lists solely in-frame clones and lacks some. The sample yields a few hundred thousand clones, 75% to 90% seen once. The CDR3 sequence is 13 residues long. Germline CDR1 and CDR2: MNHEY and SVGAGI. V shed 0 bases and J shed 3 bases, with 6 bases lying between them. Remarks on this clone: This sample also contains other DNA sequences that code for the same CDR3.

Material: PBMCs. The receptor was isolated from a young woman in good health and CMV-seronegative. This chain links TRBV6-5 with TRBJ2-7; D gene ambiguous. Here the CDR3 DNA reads TGTGCCAGCAGTTACTCTGGCAGCTACGAGCAGTACTTC. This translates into CASSYSGSYEQYF.